The sample holds a few counts of the clone carrying this T cell receptor (beta chain). The antigen remains unidentified. The germline gene is not matched at one end of the junction; a read error may be the cause. The sample belongs to a study of cytomegalovirus exposure and HLA in healthy donors. Regarding the study as a whole: CMV serostatus stood as the only immune exposure information on hand. As a later analysis showed, several of the most significant clusters appeared to be linked to common viral pathogens.

This PCR relied on a set of 60 Vbeta primers and 13 Jbeta primers. Clones were sequenced by immunoSEQ multiplex PCR, and TCRdb holds only the in-frame ones, with some missing. This sample has around 110,000 clones, with 79% found just once. The CDR3 runs to 16 residues. The germline V gene encodes CDR1 SSHAT and CDR2 FNYEAQ (reference sequence). Source material: PBMCs. The source of this sequence is a woman under 30 in good health and CMV-seropositive. The rearrangement joins TRBV7-7 to TRBJ2-1; the match to TRBD2 covers 12 bases. CDR3 residues: CASSQTSGSFMNEQFF. The CDR3 coding sequence is TGTGCTAGCAGCCAGACTAGCGGGAGTTTTATGAATGAGCAGTTCTTC.